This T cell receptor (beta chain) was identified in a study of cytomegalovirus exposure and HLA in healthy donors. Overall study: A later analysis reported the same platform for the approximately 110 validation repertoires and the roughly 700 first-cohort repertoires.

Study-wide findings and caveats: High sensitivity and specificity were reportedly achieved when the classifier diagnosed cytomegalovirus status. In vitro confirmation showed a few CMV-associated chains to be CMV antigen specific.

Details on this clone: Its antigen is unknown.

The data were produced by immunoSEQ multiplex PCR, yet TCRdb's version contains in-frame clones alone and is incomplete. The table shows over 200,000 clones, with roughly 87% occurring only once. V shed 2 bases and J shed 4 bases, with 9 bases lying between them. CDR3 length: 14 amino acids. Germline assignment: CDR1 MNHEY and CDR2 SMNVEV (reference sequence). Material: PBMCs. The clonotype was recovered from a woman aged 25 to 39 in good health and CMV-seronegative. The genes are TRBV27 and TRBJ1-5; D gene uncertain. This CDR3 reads CASSLREGNQPQHF. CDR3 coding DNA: TGTGCCAGCAGTTTACGGGAGGGAAATCAGCCCCAGCATTTT.